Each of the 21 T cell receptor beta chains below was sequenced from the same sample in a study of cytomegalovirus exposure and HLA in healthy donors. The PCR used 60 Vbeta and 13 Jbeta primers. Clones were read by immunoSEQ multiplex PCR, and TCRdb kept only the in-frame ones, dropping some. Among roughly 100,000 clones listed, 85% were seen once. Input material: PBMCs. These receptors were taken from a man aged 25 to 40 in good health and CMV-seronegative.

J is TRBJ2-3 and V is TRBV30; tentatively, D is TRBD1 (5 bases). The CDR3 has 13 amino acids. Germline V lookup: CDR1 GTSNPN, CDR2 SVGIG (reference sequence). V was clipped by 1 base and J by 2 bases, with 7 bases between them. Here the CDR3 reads CAWSGGFTDTQYF. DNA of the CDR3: TGTGCCTGGAGTGGGGGCTTCACAGATACGCAGTATTTT.

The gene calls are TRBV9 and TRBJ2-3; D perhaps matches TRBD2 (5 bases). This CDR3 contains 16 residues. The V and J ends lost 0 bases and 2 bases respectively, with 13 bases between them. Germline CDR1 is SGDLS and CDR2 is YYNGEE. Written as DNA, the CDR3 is TGTGCCAGCAGCGTAGGAGTCGGGGTGGCCACAGATACGCAGTATTTT. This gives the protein CASSVGVGVATDTQYF.

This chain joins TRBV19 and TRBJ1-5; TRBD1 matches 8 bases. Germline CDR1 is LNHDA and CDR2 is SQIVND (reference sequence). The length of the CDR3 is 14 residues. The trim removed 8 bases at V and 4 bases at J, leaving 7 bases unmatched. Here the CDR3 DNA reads TGTGCCAGTTCTGACAGGGGACTTAATCAGCCCCAGCATTTT. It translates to CASSDRGLNQPQHF.

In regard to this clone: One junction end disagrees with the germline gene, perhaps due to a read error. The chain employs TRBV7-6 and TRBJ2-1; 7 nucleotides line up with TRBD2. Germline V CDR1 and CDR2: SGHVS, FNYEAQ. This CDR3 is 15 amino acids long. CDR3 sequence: CASSLAVTDYNEQFF. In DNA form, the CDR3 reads TGTGCCAGCAGCCTAGCGGTGACAGACTACAATGAGCAGTTCTTC.

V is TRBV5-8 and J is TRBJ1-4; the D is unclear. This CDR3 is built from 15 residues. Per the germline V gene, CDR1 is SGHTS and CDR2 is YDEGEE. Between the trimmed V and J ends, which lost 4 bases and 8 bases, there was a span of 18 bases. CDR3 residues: CASSPGSSQGEKLFF. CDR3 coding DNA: TGTGCCAGCAGCCCGGGGTCCTCCCAAGGGGAAAAACTGTTTTTT.

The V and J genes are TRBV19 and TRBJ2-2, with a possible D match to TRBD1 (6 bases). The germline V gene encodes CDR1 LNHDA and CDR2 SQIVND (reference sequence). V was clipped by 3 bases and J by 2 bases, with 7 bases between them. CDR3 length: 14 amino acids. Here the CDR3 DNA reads TGTGCCAGTAGTATGGACAGAAACACCGGGGAGCTGTTTTTT. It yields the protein CASSMDRNTGELFF. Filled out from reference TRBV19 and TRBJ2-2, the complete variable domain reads DGGITQSPKYLFRKEGQNVTLSCEQNLNHDAMYWYRQDPGQGLRLIYYSQIVNDFQKGDIAEGYSVSREKKESFPLTVTSAQKNPTAFYLCASSMDRNTGELFFGEGSRLTVL.

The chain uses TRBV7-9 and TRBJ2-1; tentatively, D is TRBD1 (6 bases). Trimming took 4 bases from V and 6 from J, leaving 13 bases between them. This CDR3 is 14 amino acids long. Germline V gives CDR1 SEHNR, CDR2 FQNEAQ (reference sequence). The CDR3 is CASSWTESSNEQFF. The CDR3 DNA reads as TGTGCCAGCAGCTGGACAGAATCGAGCAATGAGCAGTTCTTC.

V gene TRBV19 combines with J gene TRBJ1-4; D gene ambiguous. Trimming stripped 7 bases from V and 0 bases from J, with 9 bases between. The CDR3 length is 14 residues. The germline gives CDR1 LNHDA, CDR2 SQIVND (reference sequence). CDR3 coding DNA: TGTGCCAGTAATCGGTTTGCAACTAATGAAAAACTGTTTTTT. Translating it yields CASNRFATNEKLFF.

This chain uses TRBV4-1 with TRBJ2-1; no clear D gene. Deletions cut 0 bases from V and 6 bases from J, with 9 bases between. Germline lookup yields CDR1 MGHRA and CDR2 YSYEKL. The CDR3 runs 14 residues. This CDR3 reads CASSQDSPPNEQFF. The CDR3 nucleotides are TGCGCCAGCAGCCAAGATTCTCCCCCCAATGAGCAGTTCTTC.

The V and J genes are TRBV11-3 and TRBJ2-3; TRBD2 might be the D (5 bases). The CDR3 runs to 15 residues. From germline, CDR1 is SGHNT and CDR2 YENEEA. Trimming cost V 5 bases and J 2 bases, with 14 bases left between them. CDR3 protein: CASSLLGRDTDTQYF. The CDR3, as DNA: TGTGCCAGCAGCCTCCTGGGGAGAGACACAGATACGCAGTATTTT.

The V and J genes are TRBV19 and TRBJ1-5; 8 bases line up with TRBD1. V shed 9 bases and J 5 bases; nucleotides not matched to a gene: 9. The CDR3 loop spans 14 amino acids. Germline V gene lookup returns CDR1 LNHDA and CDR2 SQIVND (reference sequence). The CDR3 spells CASLKDRGDQPQHF. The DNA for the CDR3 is TGTGCCAGCCTTAAAGACAGGGGTGATCAGCCCCAGCATTTT.

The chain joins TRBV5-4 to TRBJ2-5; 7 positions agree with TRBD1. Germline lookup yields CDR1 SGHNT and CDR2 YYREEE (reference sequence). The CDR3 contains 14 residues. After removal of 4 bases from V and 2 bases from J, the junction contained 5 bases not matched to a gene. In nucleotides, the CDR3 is TGTGCCAGCAGCCGGGGACAGCAGCAAGAGACCCAGTACTTC. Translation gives CASSRGQQQETQYF. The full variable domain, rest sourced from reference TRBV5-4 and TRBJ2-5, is ETGVTQSPTHLIKTRGQQVTLRCSSQSGHNTVSWYQQALGQGPQFIFQYYREEENGRGNFPPRFSGLQFPNYSSELNVNALELDDSALYLCASSRGQQQETQYFGPGTRLLVL.

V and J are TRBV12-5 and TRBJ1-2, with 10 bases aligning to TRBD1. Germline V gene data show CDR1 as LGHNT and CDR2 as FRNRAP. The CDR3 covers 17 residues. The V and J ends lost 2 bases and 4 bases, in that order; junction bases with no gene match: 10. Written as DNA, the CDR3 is TGTGCTAGTGGTTTGTCGCCGGGACAGGGGCTTCGCTATGGCTACACCTTC. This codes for CASGLSPGQGLRYGYTF. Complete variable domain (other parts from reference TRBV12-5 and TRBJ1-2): DARVTQTPRHKVTEMGQEVTMRCQPILGHNTVFWYRQTMMQGLELLAYFRNRAPLDDSGMPKDRFSAEMPDATLATLKIQPSEPRDSAVYFCASGLSPGQGLRYGYTFGSGTRLTVV.

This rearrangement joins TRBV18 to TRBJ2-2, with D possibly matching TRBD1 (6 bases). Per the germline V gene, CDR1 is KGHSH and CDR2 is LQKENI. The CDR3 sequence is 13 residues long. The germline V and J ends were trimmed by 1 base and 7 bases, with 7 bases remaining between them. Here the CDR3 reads CASSPRGLGELFF. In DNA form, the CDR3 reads TGTGCCAGCTCACCACGGGGGCTCGGGGAGCTGTTTTTT.

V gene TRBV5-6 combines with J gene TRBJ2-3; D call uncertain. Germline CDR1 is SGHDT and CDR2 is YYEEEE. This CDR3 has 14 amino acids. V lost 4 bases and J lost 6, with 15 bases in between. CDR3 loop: CASSPETSQDTQYF. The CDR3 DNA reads TGTGCCAGCAGCCCAGAAACCTCCCAGGATACGCAGTATTTT.

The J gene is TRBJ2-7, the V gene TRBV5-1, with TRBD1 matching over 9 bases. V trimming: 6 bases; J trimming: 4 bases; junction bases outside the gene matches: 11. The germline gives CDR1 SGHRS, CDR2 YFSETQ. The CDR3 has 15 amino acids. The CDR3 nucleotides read TGCGCCAGCACACCGAGGGGACAGGGACGATACGAGCAGTACTTC. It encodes CASTPRGQGRYEQYF.

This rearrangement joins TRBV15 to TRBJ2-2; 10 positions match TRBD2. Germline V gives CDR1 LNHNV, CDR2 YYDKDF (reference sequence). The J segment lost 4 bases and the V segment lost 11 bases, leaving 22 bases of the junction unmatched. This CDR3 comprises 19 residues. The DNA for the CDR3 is TGTGCCGGGCCCGACAGGTACAGCGGGGGGGCCTGTCGCACCGGGGAGCTGTTTTTT. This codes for CAGPDRYSGGACRTGELFF.

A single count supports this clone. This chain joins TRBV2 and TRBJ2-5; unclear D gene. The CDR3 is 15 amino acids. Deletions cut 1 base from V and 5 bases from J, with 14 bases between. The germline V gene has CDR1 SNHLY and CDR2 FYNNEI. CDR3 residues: CASSEEVFRVETQYF. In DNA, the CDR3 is TGTGCCAGCAGTGAAGAAGTTTTCCGAGTGGAGACCCAGTACTTC. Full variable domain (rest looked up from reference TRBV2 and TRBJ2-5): EPEVTQTPSHQVTQMGQEVILRCVPISNHLYFYWYRQILGQKVEFLVSFYNNEISEKSEIFDDQFSVERPDGSNFTLKIRSTKLEDSAMYFCASSEEVFRVETQYFGPGTRLLVL.

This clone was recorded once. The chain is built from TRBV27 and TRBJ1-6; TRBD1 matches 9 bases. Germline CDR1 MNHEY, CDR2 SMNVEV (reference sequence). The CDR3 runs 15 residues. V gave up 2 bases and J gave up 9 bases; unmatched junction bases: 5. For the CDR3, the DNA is TGTGCCAGCAGTTTACAACAGGGGGCTCGTTCACCCCTCCACTTT. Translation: CASSLQQGARSPLHF.

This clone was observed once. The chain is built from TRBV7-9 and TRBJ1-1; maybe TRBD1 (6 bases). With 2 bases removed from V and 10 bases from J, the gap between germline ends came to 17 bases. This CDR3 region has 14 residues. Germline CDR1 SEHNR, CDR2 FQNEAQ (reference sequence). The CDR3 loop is CASSLSGATPTAFF. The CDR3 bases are TGTGCCAGCAGCTTATCAGGGGCAACCCCAACAGCTTTCTTT.

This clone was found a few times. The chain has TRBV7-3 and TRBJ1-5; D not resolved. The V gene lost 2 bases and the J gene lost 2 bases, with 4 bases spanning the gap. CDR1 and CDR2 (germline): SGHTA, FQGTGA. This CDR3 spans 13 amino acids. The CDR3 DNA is TGTGCCAGCAGCTTACAGGGCAATCAGCCCCAGCATTTT. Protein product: CASSLQGNQPQHF.